This T cell receptor (beta chain) appears in the sequencing data of a study of T cell responses to AZD1222 COVID-19 vaccine. Broader study findings: Most donors were white British, females outnumbered males, and clonal diversity was possibly underestimated. A reported finding is that nearly half of spike-specific TCRs target unmutated variant regions. The repertoires were collected only after the peak T cell response. Baseline seropositives among AZD1222 recipients totaled only five or six.

Data came from immunoSEQ multiplex PCR; TCRdb stores just in-frame clones and leaves some out. The sample yields under 100,000 clones, 85% to 95% seen once. Regarding this clone: The antigen remains undetermined.

The CDR3 loop spans 16 amino acids. Germline-derived CDR1 and CDR2 are SNHLY and FYNNEI. The V segment lost 6 bases and the J segment 6 bases; nucleotides outside the gene matches: 9. The sequence was obtained from an adult in good health. The chain links TRBV2 to TRBJ2-1, with TRBD2 matching over 12 bases. The specimen comprised peripheral blood, sampled on day 0 of AZD1222 vaccination. CDR3: CASSETLAGGINEQFF. In DNA form, the CDR3 reads TGTGCCAGCAGCGAAACGCTAGCGGGGGGGATCAATGAGCAGTTCTTC.